This TCR beta chain comes out of a study of shared clonotypes between healthy human individuals. Background on the study: Aged between 18 and 49, the donors were two women and a few men.

Healthy adults negative for HIV, lacking recent acute infections or vaccinations, served as donors. V was shortened by 0 bases and J by 5 bases, with 7 bases between the two germline ends. The CDR3 sequence is 14 residues long. The germline CDR1 and CDR2 sequences are MRHNA and SNTAGT. An even split of each subset's genomic DNA across several immunoSEQ plates was performed. Generated by immunoSEQ multiplex PCR, the TCRdb table keeps only in-frame clones and is missing some. The data show 100,000 to 120,000 clones, 65% to 75% seen once. Study-level results: Four donors had roughly 5.2% of their naive CD4 clonotypes in common.

Regarding this clone: Its antigen is not identified. Other DNA sequences within the sample encode an identical CDR3.

The V and J genes are TRBV6-4 and TRBJ2-2; D unresolved. The sequence was collected from a young woman in good health. The sequencing sample was made of memory CD8+ T cells sorted from blood. Sample subset: CD45RO+ cells pooled with CCR7-negative TemRA cells. For the CDR3, the DNA is TGTGCCAGCAGTGACTCTCTAGGGACCGGGGAGCTGTTTTTT. Its translation: CASSDSLGTGELFF.